The 7 T cell receptor beta chains below were found in one sample sequenced in a study of cytomegalovirus exposure and HLA in healthy donors. Measured with immunoSEQ multiplex PCR; TCRdb has only the in-frame clones, and not every one. The sample has around 240,000 clones, roughly 89% seen once. What was sequenced was PBMCs. The receptors were gathered from a woman under 30 in good health and CMV-seronegative.

The V gene is TRBV14, the J gene TRBJ1-2; 7 bases map to TRBD1. Unmatched junction bases numbered 10, after V lost 0 bases and J lost 0 bases. This CDR3 is built from 18 residues. Germline values: CDR1 SGHDN, CDR2 FVKESK. CDR3 sequence reads: CASSQDPGTAPANYGYTF. CDR3 in DNA: TGTGCCAGCAGCCAAGATCCCGGGACAGCTCCAGCTAACTATGGCTACACCTTC.

The chain has TRBV28 and TRBJ2-5, with D perhaps TRBD2 (5 bases). V was clipped by 5 bases and J by 7 bases, with 14 bases between them. The germline V gene has CDR1 MDHEN and CDR2 SYDVKM. The CDR3 has 13 amino acids. The CDR3 here is CASSAGIFGTQYF. The CDR3 DNA follows: TGTGCCAGCAGTGCCGGGATATTCGGGACCCAGTACTTC.

The chain combines TRBV28 with TRBJ1-2; 8 bases align to TRBD1. With 3 bases clipped from V and 5 bases from J, the junction kept 5 bases outside the gene matches. The germline V gene encodes CDR1 MDHEN and CDR2 SYDVKM. CDR3 length equals 14 residues. The CDR3 sequence is CASSFTTGGYGYTF. The DNA for the CDR3 is TGTGCCAGCAGTTTTACCACAGGGGGTTATGGCTACACCTTC.

V gene TRBV11-3 combines with J gene TRBJ1-1; the D gene is possibly TRBD1 (6 bases). V was pared by 3 bases and J by 1 base, with 9 bases between. CDR3 length equals 14 residues. From germline, CDR1 is SGHNT and CDR2 YENEEA. CDR3 DNA sequence: TGTGCCAGCAGCTTGGGACAACAGAACACTGAAGCTTTCTTT. It encodes CASSLGQQNTEAFF. Full variable domain (remainder filled in from reference TRBV11-3 and TRBJ1-1): EAGVVQSPRYKIIEKKQPVAFWCNPISGHNTLYWYLQNLGQGPELLIRYENEEAVDDSQLPKDRFSAERLKGVDSTLKIQPAELGDSAVYLCASSLGQQNTEAFFGQGTRLTVV.

This rearrangement joins TRBV6-5 to TRBJ2-7; 7 nucleotides match TRBD1. The CDR3 has 14 residues. The junction had 6 bases not matched to a gene; V was cut back by 6 bases and J by 1 base. From germline, CDR1 is MNHEY and CDR2 SVGAGI. CDR3 protein: CASSRDSLSYEQYF. The CDR3 DNA is TGTGCCAGCAGCCGGGACAGTTTATCCTACGAGCAGTACTTC.

This clone was observed a handful of times. The rearrangement joins TRBV5-1 to TRBJ2-5, with a tentative D call TRBD2 (5 bases). Per germline, CDR1 SGHRS and CDR2 YFSETQ. Trimming removed 4 bases from V and 3 bases from J, with 22 bases in between. The CDR3 has 17 amino acids. The CDR3 DNA reads as TGCGCCAGCAGCCCACTCTCCCTCGGGATCCCAAAAGAGACCCAGTACTTC. This gives the protein CASSPLSLGIPKETQYF.

The chain combines TRBV28 with TRBJ1-5; D remains unclear. There are 15 residues in the CDR3. Germline V CDR1 and CDR2: MDHEN, SYDVKM. The V and J ends lost 4 bases and 0 bases respectively, with 10 bases between them. CDR3 sequence (DNA): TGTGCCAGCAGTTATCCAGGTCATAGCAATCAGCCCCAGCATTTT. Protein product: CASSYPGHSNQPQHF.